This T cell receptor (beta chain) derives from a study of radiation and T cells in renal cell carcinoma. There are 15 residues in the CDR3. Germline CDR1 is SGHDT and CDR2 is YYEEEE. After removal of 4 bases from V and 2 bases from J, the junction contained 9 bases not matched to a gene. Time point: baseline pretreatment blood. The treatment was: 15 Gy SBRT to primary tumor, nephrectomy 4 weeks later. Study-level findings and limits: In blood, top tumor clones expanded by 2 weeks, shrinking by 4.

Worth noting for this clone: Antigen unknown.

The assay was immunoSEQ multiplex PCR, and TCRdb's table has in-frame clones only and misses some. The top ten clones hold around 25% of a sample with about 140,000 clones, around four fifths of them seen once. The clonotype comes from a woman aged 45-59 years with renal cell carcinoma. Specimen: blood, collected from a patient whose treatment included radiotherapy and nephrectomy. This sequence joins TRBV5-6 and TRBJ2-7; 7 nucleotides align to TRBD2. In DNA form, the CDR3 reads TGTGCCAGCAGCCCCCGGGGAGGGTTACCCTACGAGCAGTACTTC. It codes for CASSPRGGLPYEQYF.